Described below is a single TCR beta chain sequence and its context. The data originate from a study of patients and donors after allogeneic stem cell transplantation. This CDR3 comprises 13 residues. After removal of 6 bases from V and 2 bases from J, the junction contained 3 bases not matched to a gene. CDR1 MNHNY and CDR2 SVGAGI come from the germline V gene (reference sequence). TCRdb processed the RT-PCR reads anew with MiXCR; each CDR3 protein has one entry. The sample has 150,000 or so distinct CDR3 sequences; 24% are singletons. Sequencing was carried out using blood, either unsorted or a sorted T cell fraction (not recorded which). The J gene is TRBJ1-1, the V gene TRBV6-6; 7 nucleotides align to TRBD1. This sequence was found in a human donor who was either an allogeneic HSCT recipient or a stem cell or donor lymphocyte infusion donor (not recorded which). It is not recorded whose cells these are; they may come from a transplant donor. CDR3: CASRNRGNTEAFF. The CDR3 DNA reads as TGTGCCAGCAGGAACAGGGGAAACACTGAAGCTTTCTTT.